One sample yielded the 25 T cell receptor beta chains listed below, sequenced in a study of shared T cell receptors in the human thymus. TCRdb's copy holds only in-frame clones and misses some; the assay was immunoSEQ multiplex PCR. The table shows roughly 660,000 clones, with around 87% occurring only once. The data also belong to a second study, concerning human thymus T cells.

Sequenced input: thymocytes. These receptors came from a boy under two years old with a congenital heart defect.

The chain recombines TRBV19 with TRBJ2-2; 12 nucleotides match TRBD1. The germline CDR1 and CDR2 sequences are LNHDA and SQIVND (reference sequence). J was trimmed by 0 bases and V by 3 bases; bases with no gene match: 17. The CDR3 covers 22 residues. The CDR3 here is CASSIREEGQGAPRTNTGELFF. In DNA, the CDR3 is TGTGCCAGTAGTATCCGCGAGGAGGGACAGGGGGCGCCTCGGACGAACACCGGGGAGCTGTTTTTT.

The chain couples TRBV15 to TRBJ1-1, with 8 bases lining up with TRBD1. Germline V gene data show CDR1 as LNHNV and CDR2 as YYDKDF (reference sequence). The V gene end was trimmed by 6 bases and the J gene end by 0 bases; junction bases not matched to a gene: 3. There are 14 residues in the CDR3. The CDR3 sequence: CATSGQGMNTEAFF. The CDR3 DNA reads TGTGCCACCAGTGGACAGGGTATGAACACTGAAGCTTTCTTT.

The chain recombines TRBV7-6 with TRBJ2-3; D remains ambiguous. This CDR3 has 13 residues. Germline assignment: CDR1 SGHVS and CDR2 FNYEAQ. Trimming cost V 6 bases and J 6 bases, with 13 bases left between them. Here the CDR3 reads CASSLSLEDTQYF. The CDR3 nucleotides read TGTGCCAGCAGTTTAAGTCTGGAGGATACGCAGTATTTT.

The V gene is TRBV19, the J gene TRBJ2-1; the match to TRBD2 covers 9 bases. Trimming at V came to 5 bases and at J to 1 base, leaving 3 bases not matched to a gene. The germline V gene has CDR1 LNHDA and CDR2 SQIVND (reference sequence). The CDR3 runs to 15 residues. Here the CDR3 DNA reads TGTGCCAGTAGTCATAGCGGGAGTTCCTACAATGAGCAGTTCTTC. Its translation is CASSHSGSSYNEQFF.

This sequence joins TRBV29-1 and TRBJ2-7; D remains ambiguous. This CDR3 has 10 amino acids. Germline CDR1 and CDR2: SQVTM and ANQGSEA. Trimming cost V 6 bases and J 3 bases, with 6 bases left between them. CDR3 amino acids: CSVRDYEQYF. Written as DNA, the CDR3 is TGCAGCGTCCGAGACTACGAGCAGTACTTC.

The J gene is TRBJ2-1, the V gene TRBV27; 9 bases are shared with TRBD2. Germline values: CDR1 MNHEY, CDR2 SMNVEV (reference sequence). Unmatched junction bases numbered 16, after V lost 5 bases and J lost 5 bases. CDR3 size: 18 residues. The CDR3 loop is CASSRGANGLAGNNEQFF. DNA for the CDR3: TGTGCCAGCAGTCGGGGGGCAAACGGCCTAGCGGGAAACAATGAGCAGTTCTTC.

This sequence joins TRBV13 and TRBJ2-2; 7 bases line up with TRBD2. Trimming removed 0 bases from V and 4 bases from J; junction bases left unmatched: 2. The CDR3 spans 15 residues. Germline V gene lookup returns CDR1 PRHDT and CDR2 FYEKMQ (reference sequence). The CDR3 loop is CASSLGGLPTGELFF. CDR3 nucleotides: TGTGCCAGCAGCTTAGGGGGACTACCCACCGGGGAGCTGTTTTTT.

The chain employs TRBV4-1 and TRBJ2-3; D possibly corresponds to TRBD2 (6 bases). Germline V lookup: CDR1 MGHRA, CDR2 YSYEKL. Trimming stripped 1 base from V and 3 bases from J, with 11 bases between. The CDR3 runs 15 residues. For the CDR3, the DNA is TGCGCCAGCAGCCAAGCGGGAGAGGGAACAGATACGCAGTATTTT. This codes for CASSQAGEGTDTQYF.

The chain employs TRBV6-1 and TRBJ2-5; the match to TRBD1 covers 9 bases. The J call may be in error: the DNA end matches TRBJ2-7 better. Germline V gene data show CDR1 as MNHNS and CDR2 as SASEGT. The CDR3 has 16 residues. The CDR3 sequence is CASSEGTTGGSYEQYF. The CDR3 DNA follows: TGTGCCAGCAGTGAGGGAACGACAGGGGGTTCCTACGAGCAGTACTTC.

The genes are TRBV5-1 and TRBJ2-7; TRBD2 matches at 10 bases. This CDR3 comprises 18 residues. The V segment lost 4 bases and the J segment 4 bases; nucleotides outside the gene matches: 17. CDR1 and CDR2 from the germline V gene are SGHRS and YFSETQ. The CDR3 spells CASSPGLAPERREYEQYF. DNA of the CDR3: TGCGCCAGCAGCCCGGGACTAGCGCCCGAAAGGAGGGAATACGAGCAGTACTTC.

CDR3: CASSPGQGEETQYF. In nucleotides, the CDR3 is TGTGCCAGCAGCCCCGGACAGGGGGAAGAGACCCAGTACTTC. V usage is TRBV11-2 and J usage is TRBJ2-5, with TRBD1 matching over 10 bases. Germline CDR1 and CDR2: SGHAT and FQNNGV. Unmatched junction bases numbered 3, after V lost 5 bases and J lost 3 bases. This CDR3 region has 14 residues. The entire variable domain, with the rest obtained from reference TRBV11-2 and TRBJ2-5, is as follows: EAGVAQSPRYKIIEKRQSVAFWCNPISGHATLYWYQQILGQGPKLLIQFQNNGVVDDSQLPKDRFSAERLKGVDSTLKIQPAKLEDSAVYLCASSPGQGEETQYFGPGTRLLVL.

The count of this clone is one. J is TRBJ1-5 and V is TRBV7-2, with TRBD1 as a possible D gene (5 bases). The CDR3 length is 16 residues. The germline V gene has CDR1 SGHTA and CDR2 FQGNSA. Trimming removed 5 bases from V and 3 bases from J, with 17 bases in between. This CDR3 is CASSPGGGFFNQPQHF. In DNA form, the CDR3 reads TGTGCCAGCAGCCCCGGGGGGGGGTTTTTCAATCAGCCCCAGCATTTT.

This clone has a single count. The rearrangement joins TRBV12-5 to TRBJ2-2; D perhaps matches TRBD1 (5 bases). The V end was cut by 7 bases, the J end by 6 bases, with 12 bases between. Germline-derived CDR1 and CDR2 are LGHNT and FRNRAP. This CDR3 is built from 13 residues. CDR3 nucleotides: TGTGCTAGTGCCCCCGACAGCCCCGGGGAGCTGTTTTTT. Encoded protein: CASAPDSPGELFF.

V is TRBV7-9 and J is TRBJ1-1; no clear D. The germline CDR1 and CDR2 sequences are SEHNR and FQNEAQ (reference sequence). CDR3 length equals 13 residues. V was trimmed by 7 bases and J by 4 bases, leaving 13 bases between them. As DNA, the CDR3 is TGTGCCAGCACCTTGGTGGAGCCCACTGAAGCTTTCTTT. Translated, it gives CASTLVEPTEAFF.

V usage is TRBV5-6 and J usage is TRBJ2-7; 10 bases are a match to TRBD2. The CDR3 loop spans 18 amino acids. The germline V gene has CDR1 SGHDT and CDR2 YYEEEE. The V gene end was trimmed by 0 bases and the J gene end by 6 bases; junction bases not matched to a gene: 15. Here the CDR3 DNA reads TGTGCCAGCAGCTTGGAGGCTAGCGGGAGACCACAGGGGCGCGAGCAGTACTTC. This gives the protein CASSLEASGRPQGREQYF.

The J gene is TRBJ2-7, the V gene TRBV4-1; TRBD2 matches 9 bases. J lost 3 bases, V lost 5 bases, and 11 bases had no gene match. CDR3 length equals 16 residues. Per germline, CDR1 MGHRA and CDR2 YSYEKL. The CDR3 reads CASSSTRASGIYEQYF. Here the CDR3 DNA reads TGCGCCAGCAGCTCAACTCGGGCTAGCGGGATCTACGAGCAGTACTTC.

The chain joins TRBV5-6 to TRBJ2-2; no clear D gene. Trimming removed 0 bases from V and 5 bases from J, with 11 bases in between. The CDR3 spans 15 residues. In germline, CDR1 is SGHDT, CDR2 YYEEEE. CDR3 nucleotides: TGTGCCAGCAGCTTGGCCCCAGCTAGAACCGGGGAGCTGTTTTTT. This codes for CASSLAPARTGELFF.

The chain is built from TRBV6-5 and TRBJ2-2, with 7 bases aligning to TRBD2. Germline V gene sequence: CDR1 MNHEY, CDR2 SVGAGI. Trimming cost V 0 bases and J 4 bases; bases outside gene matches: 2. The CDR3 loop spans 15 amino acids. CDR3 loop: CASSYSASGTGELFF. CDR3 nucleotide sequence: TGTGCCAGCAGTTACTCGGCTAGCGGCACCGGGGAGCTGTTTTTT.

CDR3 in DNA: TGCGCCAGCAGTGACCGCGGGAGGATTAATGAGCAGTTCTTC. Protein: CASSDRGRINEQFF. The chain combines TRBV10-1 with TRBJ2-1; TRBD2 aligns across 8 bases. The CDR3 runs to 14 residues. V dropped 3 bases and J dropped 7; count of bases not matched to a gene: 5. Germline CDR1 reads WNHNN; CDR2 reads SYGVQD (reference sequence).

This chain's CDR3 is CASSEQGSGANVLTF. The DNA for the CDR3 is TGTGCCAGCAGTGAACAGGGTTCTGGGGCCAACGTCCTGACTTTC. The genes are TRBV6-1 and TRBJ2-6, with a possible D match to TRBD1 (5 bases). The CDR3 totals 15 residues. The germline gives CDR1 MNHNS, CDR2 SASEGT. V lost 2 bases, J lost 1 base, and 6 bases lay in between.

The gene calls are TRBV7-9 and TRBJ1-4, with D perhaps matching TRBD1 (5 bases). V lost 5 bases and J lost 10, with 14 bases in between. Germline values: CDR1 SEHNR, CDR2 FQNEAQ (reference sequence). The CDR3 length is 13 residues. The CDR3 nucleotides are TGTGCCAGCAGCCCCGGGGGTGGCGTAAAACTGTTTTTT. It is translated as CASSPGGGVKLFF.

This sequence joins TRBV5-1 and TRBJ2-1, with TRBD2 identical over 14 bases. This CDR3 has 16 residues. Trimming cost V 3 bases and J 10 bases; bases outside gene matches: 9. Germline loops: CDR1 SGHRS, CDR2 YFSETQ. CDR3 sequence (DNA): TGCGCCAGCAGCTGCCACGGACTAGCGGGAGGCCCCGAGCAGTTCTTC. This sequence encodes CASSCHGLAGGPEQFF. Based on the CDR3 plus reference TRBV5-1 and TRBJ2-1, the full variable domain is KAGVTQTPRYLIKTRGQQVTLSCSPISGHRSVSWYQQTPGQGLQFLFEYFSETQRNKGNFPGRFSGRQFSNSRSEMNVSTLELGDSALYLCASSCHGLAGGPEQFFGPGTRLTVL.

V usage is TRBV20-1 and J usage is TRBJ1-4, with D unresolved. Germline CDR1 DFQATT, CDR2 SNEGSKA (reference sequence). Trimming shortened V by 5 bases and J by 8 bases, and 9 bases separated the two germline ends. The CDR3 is made up of 11 amino acids. The CDR3 region is CSAPGREKLFF. The CDR3 DNA sequence: TGCAGTGCTCCAGGTCGGGAAAAACTGTTTTTT.

This chain uses TRBV9 with TRBJ2-3, with TRBD1 matching 9 bases. The V segment lost 0 bases and the J segment 5 bases; nucleotides outside the gene matches: 4. This CDR3 has 15 residues. CDR1 and CDR2 from the germline V gene are SGDLS and YYNGEE. The CDR3 coding sequence is TGTGCCAGCAGCGTAGGGGACAGGGTGCAAGATACGCAGTATTTT. This encodes CASSVGDRVQDTQYF.

This chain links TRBV28 with TRBJ1-3; D call uncertain. The germline V gene encodes CDR1 MDHEN and CDR2 SYDVKM. V was shortened by 7 bases and J by 4 bases, with 17 bases between the two germline ends. This CDR3 contains 15 residues. CDR3 DNA: TGTGCCAGCATGCGGGGAGGCCTTAAGGGAAACACCATATATTTT. This translates into CASMRGGLKGNTIYF.